This TCR beta chain was recorded in a study of molecular identifiers for immune sequencing clone quantification. General study findings and limits: Jurkat TCR RNA that was spiked in from one cell was reportedly detectable among 950,000 to 1,000,000 naive cells. Sizes of clones that are highly expanded could be underestimated (if identical TCR molecules share a barcode). Among effectors, clones above 20 RNA copies held over 99% of molecules; among naive cells, under 1%.

This clonotype was counted between two and nine times. Antigen specificity is unknown. Both previously described methods and listed TCR primers were employed to make bulk TCR libraries. TCRdb re-derived calls from the PCR reads in MiXCR, one entry per CDR3 protein. The sample consists of over 600,000 distinct CDR3 sequences, just under 20% of them appearing once. In germline, CDR1 is MNHEY, CDR2 SMNVEV (reference sequence). This CDR3 comprises 15 residues. J was trimmed by 9 bases and V by 5 bases; bases with no gene match: 11. The chain combines TRBV27 with TRBJ2-7, with 12 bases matching TRBD2. The sample was naive CD8+ T cells from blood, with Jurkat cell RNA spiked in. As to subset: FACS-sorted CD8+CD4-CCR7+CD45RA+ naive T cells. The receptor was isolated from a human donor in good health. Some libraries in this study had Jurkat cell RNA spiked in. CDR3 in DNA: TGTGCCAGCAGTCCCGGACTAGCGGGATTTTCTGTGCAGTACTTC. This translates into CASSPGLAGFSVQYF.